This record looks at one T cell receptor (beta chain) sequence and its context. The germline V gene has CDR1 SGHTA and CDR2 FQGNSA. The CDR3 loop spans 13 amino acids. Trimming took off 2 bases at V and 5 bases at J, with 7 bases between the two ends. The assay was immunoSEQ multiplex PCR, and TCRdb's table has in-frame clones only and misses some. The sample records 130,000 or so clones, 70% to 80% being singletons. This record belongs to a study of blood T cell repertoires in COVID-19. The material sequenced was peripheral blood. The receptor comes from a woman in her 70s with COVID-19, enrolled during active disease. J is TRBJ2-1 and V is TRBV7-2; D is perhaps TRBD2 (6 bases). The CDR3 region is CASSLPGDNEQFF. The CDR3, as DNA: TGTGCCAGCAGCTTACCGGGAGACAATGAGCAGTTCTTC.